Following are 4 T cell receptor beta chains from one sample sequenced in a study of CD8+ T cells in alopecia areata. As to treatment: oral pan-JAK inhibitor, 5-10 mg twice daily. Extracted RNA was reverse transcribed, and the resulting cDNA served as sequencing template. Only in-frame clones appear in the TCRdb table, and some are missing; sequencing was by immunoSEQ multiplex PCR. The table lists about 130,000 clones, 45% to 60% of them singletons. The sequencing used CD8+ T cells sorted from blood, collected at week 4, from a patient treated with tofacitinib. The receptors originated from a human donor with alopecia areata.

This chain joins TRBV5-4 and TRBJ1-2; the D is unclear. Per the germline V gene, CDR1 is SGHNT and CDR2 is YYREEE (reference sequence). The CDR3 spans 14 residues. The V end lost 4 bases, the J end lost 4 bases, and 14 bases lay between the germline ends. CDR3 residues: CASSVMGGGYGYTF. Here the CDR3 DNA reads TGTGCCAGCAGCGTTATGGGTGGAGGCTATGGCTACACCTTC.

This rearrangement joins TRBV4-1 to TRBJ1-2, with 7 bases matching TRBD1. V lost 4 bases, J lost 8 bases, and 10 bases stayed unmatched. This CDR3 comprises 14 residues. CDR1 MGHRA and CDR2 YSYEKL come from the germline V gene. This CDR3 reads CASSPIGAGGGYTF. For the CDR3, the DNA is TGCGCCAGCAGCCCTATCGGGGCAGGGGGAGGCTACACCTTC.

This clone has more than one count but fewer than ten. This chain links TRBV7-9 with TRBJ2-1; D possibly corresponds to TRBD1 (6 bases). Trimming took 3 bases from V and 10 from J, leaving 10 bases between them. The CDR3 length is 12 residues. CDR1 and CDR2 from the germline V gene are SEHNR and FQNEAQ (reference sequence). As DNA, the CDR3 is TGTGCCAGCAGCTTCGGTGGACAGGAGCAGTTCTTC. Its protein is CASSFGGQEQFF.

This chain links TRBV7-9 with TRBJ2-7; the D gene is possibly TRBD1 (6 bases). The CDR3 has 14 amino acids. CDR1 and CDR2 (germline): SEHNR, FQNEAQ (reference sequence). V gave up 2 bases and J gave up 6 bases, with 14 bases separating them. As DNA, the CDR3 is TGTGCCAGCAGCTTACTCAGGAAAGGGGGCGAGCAGTACTTC. Protein sequence: CASSLLRKGGEQYF.